Listed below are T cell receptor beta chains from one sample, sequenced in a study of T-cell memory formation after mild COVID-19. MiXCR, run by TCRdb on the 5' RACE reads, gives a single entry per CDR3 protein. The sample includes roughly 480,000 distinct CDR3 sequences, 20% to 30% of them seen just once. The sample consisted of PBMCs or a T cell subset sorted from them (not recorded which). The receptors were sampled from an adult woman who had mild COVID-19 (a few samples of this study predate the infection). Cell type and time point are not known. Both conserved end residues are part of each CDR3. D genes are given only for firm matches. Size is stated for part of the rows, as once, few or many counts, or as a class when the clone is expanded.

D: TRBD1; size: .; V: TRBV19; J: TRBJ1-2; DNA: TGTGCCAGCAGATACAACAGGGGCTACTATGGCTACACCTTC; CDR3: CASRYNRGYYGYTF
D: .; size: many; V: TRBV29-1; J: TRBJ1-2; DNA: TGCAGCGTCAGTGATGACAGCTACACCTTC; CDR3: CSVSDDSYTF
D: TRBD2; size: few; V: TRBV7-9; J: TRBJ2-1; DNA: TGTGCCAGCAGCTCCTTTAGACTAGCGGGATTGAATGAGCAGTTCTTC; CDR3: CASSSFRLAGLNEQFF
D: TRBD2; size: few; V: TRBV5-5; J: TRBJ2-3; DNA: TGTGCCAGCAGCTTCGGACTAGCGGGGAGCACAGATACGCAGTATTTT; CDR3: CASSFGLAGSTDTQYF
D: TRBD1; size: few; V: TRBV12-3/TRBV12-4; J: TRBJ1-2; DNA: TGTGCCAGCAGTCACTCGGACAGGGGCCACACAATCTTC; CDR3: CASSHSDRGHTIF
D: TRBD2; size: .; V: TRBV25-1; J: TRBJ2-3; DNA: TGTGCCAGCAGTGAATCTTGGGTTGGCGGGAGCTCAGATACGCAGTATTTT; CDR3: CASSESWVGGSSDTQYF
D: .; size: .; V: TRBV12-3/TRBV12-4; J: TRBJ2-7; DNA: TGTGCCAGCAGGGATCCGGCCTCCTACGAGCAGTACTTC; CDR3: CASRDPASYEQYF
D: .; size: many; V: TRBV12-3/TRBV12-4; J: TRBJ1-2; DNA: TGTGCCAGCAGTTTCGGCAGGGTTGGCTATGGCTACACCTTC; CDR3: CASSFGRVGYGYTF
D: .; size: .; V: TRBV9; J: TRBJ2-7; DNA: TGTGCCAGCAGCCCTAGGGGGGCGTCGAGGGAGCAGTACTTC; CDR3: CASSPRGASREQYF
D: .; size: .; V: TRBV7-2; J: TRBJ1-2; DNA: TGTGCCAGCAGCTTAGAAGGGTCGGGCTATGGCTACACCTTC; CDR3: CASSLEGSGYGYTF
D: .; size: few; V: TRBV5-1; J: TRBJ1-1; DNA: TGCGCCAGCAGCTTGTGGCGGAGGGGGGTGGTGAGGAACACTGAAGCTTTCTTT; CDR3: CASSLWRRGVVRNTEAFF
D: .; size: few; V: TRBV25-1; J: TRBJ1-1; DNA: TGTGCCAGCTGCATGGCAGGGGTGAACACTGAAGCTTTCTTT; CDR3: CASCMAGVNTEAFF
D: .; size: .; V: TRBV4-1; J: TRBJ2-7; DNA: TGCGCCAGCAGCCAACCTGACAGCTACGAGCAGTACTTC; CDR3: CASSQPDSYEQYF
D: .; size: .; V: TRBV4-1; J: TRBJ2-1; DNA: TGCGCCAGCAGCCAAGTCTACAATGAGCAGTTCTTC; CDR3: CASSQVYNEQFF
D: TRBD2; size: .; V: TRBV3-1; J: TRBJ2-7; DNA: TGTGCCAGCAGCCAGTTCCTAGCGGGTTTTAGCGAGCAGTACTTC; CDR3: CASSQFLAGFSEQYF
D: .; size: .; V: TRBV18; J: TRBJ2-3; DNA: TGTGCCAGCTCTACCGGGGCGGGTAGTACAGATACGCAGTATTTT; CDR3: CASSTGAGSTDTQYF
D: TRBD2; size: few; V: TRBV7-2; J: TRBJ2-1; DNA: TGTGCCAGCAGCTTAGGCCTTCTGGCGGGAGCTAACAATGAGCAGTTCTTC; CDR3: CASSLGLLAGANNEQFF
D: TRBD1; size: .; V: TRBV6-1; J: TRBJ1-1; DNA: TGTGCCAGCAGGATAGACAGGGCCTACACTGAAGCTTTCTTT; CDR3: CASRIDRAYTEAFF
D: .; size: few; V: TRBV20-1; J: TRBJ2-1; DNA: TGCAGTGCCCAATTGGAGGGGTCACTACATTTCAATGAGCAGTTCTTC; CDR3: CSAQLEGSLHFNEQFF
D: TRBD2; size: .; V: TRBV5-1; J: TRBJ2-5; DNA: TGCGCCAGCAGCTTGGAATGGGGGGGACAAGAGACCCAGTACTTC; CDR3: CASSLEWGGQETQYF
D: TRBD1; size: .; V: TRBV3-1; J: TRBJ2-5; DNA: TGTGCCAGCAGCCGAATTTCCGGGACAGGGCAAGAGACCCAGTACTTC; CDR3: CASSRISGTGQETQYF
D: TRBD1; size: many; V: TRBV15; J: TRBJ2-7; DNA: TGTGCCACCAGCAGAGACACGCGGACAGGGGGTGAGCAGTACTTC; CDR3: CATSRDTRTGGEQYF
D: .; size: .; V: TRBV10-3; J: TRBJ2-7; DNA: TGTGCCATCAGTGAGAAAGGGCACTACGAGCAGTACTTC; CDR3: CAISEKGHYEQYF
D: TRBD1; size: .; V: TRBV7-2; J: TRBJ1-2; DNA: TGTGCCAGCAGCTCCAGACAGGGGGGTGGCTACACCTTC; CDR3: CASSSRQGGGYTF
D: .; size: few; V: TRBV11-1; J: TRBJ2-1; DNA: TGTGCCAGCAGCCAAGACTACCCCCGGCCTACCGCGCCTTACAATGAGCAGTTCTTC; CDR3: CASSQDYPRPTAPYNEQFF
D: .; size: few; V: TRBV10-3; J: TRBJ2-5; DNA: TGTGCCATCAGTGAGGGACTACAGGGAGTCCAAGAGACCCAGTACTTC; CDR3: CAISEGLQGVQETQYF
D: .; size: .; V: TRBV6-5; J: TRBJ2-2; DNA: TGTGCCAGCAGTTACGGAAAAACCGGGGAGCTGTTTTTT; CDR3: CASSYGKTGELFF
D: .; size: .; V: TRBV7-9; J: TRBJ1-1; DNA: TGTGCCAGCAGCTTAGGGCTGGGACCAATTGAAGCTTTCTTT; CDR3: CASSLGLGPIEAFF
D: .; size: .; V: TRBV6-5; J: TRBJ1-4; DNA: TGTGCCAGCAGTTACACCCGACCCACACTAACAACTAATGAAAAACTGTTTTTT; CDR3: CASSYTRPTLTTNEKLFF
D: TRBD2; size: .; V: TRBV5-1; J: TRBJ2-5; DNA: TGCGCCAGCAGCTCAGCGTCTAGCGGGGGAGAAGAGACCCAGTACTTC; CDR3: CASSSASSGGEETQYF
D: TRBD2; size: .; V: TRBV6-2/TRBV6-3; J: TRBJ2-3; DNA: TGTGCCAGCAGACAAGCGGGGGCGAGAGATACGCAGTATTTT; CDR3: CASRQAGARDTQYF
D: TRBD2; size: .; V: TRBV4-2; J: TRBJ2-1; DNA: TGTGCCAGCAGCCAGGATGCAGGGACTAGCGGGGGCCTCAGGCTGTTCTTC; CDR3: CASSQDAGTSGGLRLFF
D: .; size: many; V: TRBV7-2; J: TRBJ2-1; DNA: TGTGCCAGCAGCCCGAACGCCCTAGCGAGCAATGAGCAGTTCTTC; CDR3: CASSPNALASNEQFF
D: TRBD2; size: .; V: TRBV6-5; J: TRBJ2-1; DNA: TGTGCCAGCGGCCGGACTAGCGGGATTTACAATGAGCAGTTCTTC; CDR3: CASGRTSGIYNEQFF
D: TRBD1; size: .; V: TRBV20-1; J: TRBJ2-1; DNA: TGCAGTGCTCCCGGGACAGGCGGCTACAATGAGCAGTTCTTC; CDR3: CSAPGTGGYNEQFF
D: .; size: .; V: TRBV20-1; J: TRBJ1-1; DNA: TGCAGTGCTCATACAGGGCCATCGAGCACTGAAGCTTTCTTT; CDR3: CSAHTGPSSTEAFF
D: .; size: .; V: TRBV7-2; J: TRBJ2-7; DNA: TGTGCCAGCAGCTTTATAGGTGCCGACTACGAGCAGTACTTC; CDR3: CASSFIGADYEQYF
D: .; size: .; V: TRBV19; J: TRBJ2-2; DNA: TGTGCCAGTAGTATCTTACAGGGCTACACCGGGGAGCTGTTTTTT; CDR3: CASSILQGYTGELFF
D: TRBD2; size: few; V: TRBV7-9; J: TRBJ2-2; DNA: TGTGCCAGCAGCTTAGGGCTAGCGGGAGTCAACACCGGGGAGCTGTTTTTT; CDR3: CASSLGLAGVNTGELFF
D: TRBD2; size: few; V: TRBV12-3/TRBV12-4; J: TRBJ2-1; DNA: TGTGCCAGCAGACTTAGCGGGAGGGCCGTGCCCGAGCAGTTCTTC; CDR3: CASRLSGRAVPEQFF
D: .; size: .; V: TRBV12-3/TRBV12-4; J: TRBJ2-1; DNA: TGTGCCAGCAGTTTAGTTCCCGAACGGGGGTTCTTC; CDR3: CASSLVPERGFF
D: .; size: few; V: TRBV5-1; J: TRBJ2-3; DNA: TGCGCCAGCAGCTTGGCCCGAGGATCAGATACGCAGTATTTT; CDR3: CASSLARGSDTQYF
D: TRBD2; size: many; V: TRBV20-1; J: TRBJ2-1; DNA: TGCAGTGCTAACCTAGCGGACAATGAGCAGTTCTTC; CDR3: CSANLADNEQFF
D: .; size: few; V: TRBV5-5; J: TRBJ2-1; DNA: TGTGCCAGCAGCTTGGCATTTAGCGGCTTTCCCCATGAGCAGTTCTTC; CDR3: CASSLAFSGFPHEQFF
D: .; size: few; V: TRBV5-1; J: TRBJ2-4; DNA: TGCGCCAGCAGCTTGGAGGGGGAGAGCAAAAACATTCAGTACTTC; CDR3: CASSLEGESKNIQYF
D: .; size: .; V: TRBV29-1; J: TRBJ2-7; DNA: TGCAGCGTTTTACAGGGACCCGAGCAGTACTTC; CDR3: CSVLQGPEQYF
D: .; size: many; V: TRBV24-1; J: TRBJ2-3; DNA: TGTGCCACCAGTGAGGACGGCACAGATACGCAGTATTTT; CDR3: CATSEDGTDTQYF
D: .; size: .; V: TRBV4-2; J: TRBJ2-7; DNA: TGTGCCAGCAGCCAAGCCGGGACATGGGTTCCCTACGAGCAGTACTTC; CDR3: CASSQAGTWVPYEQYF
D: TRBD2; size: .; V: TRBV27; J: TRBJ2-1; DNA: TGTGCCACCATAGGACTAGCGGGAACCTACAATGAGCAGTTCTTC; CDR3: CATIGLAGTYNEQFF
D: .; size: .; V: TRBV3-1; J: TRBJ2-3; DNA: TGTGCCAGCAGCCAAGTACCAGATACGCAGTATTTT; CDR3: CASSQVPDTQYF
D: TRBD1; size: few; V: TRBV6-5; J: TRBJ1-5; DNA: TGTGCCAGCAGCCAAGGACAGGGATGGAATCAGCCCCAGCATTTT; CDR3: CASSQGQGWNQPQHF
D: TRBD1; size: .; V: TRBV7-9; J: TRBJ1-5; DNA: TGTGCCAGCAGTCCGACAGGGGCGAATCAGCCCCAGCATTTT; CDR3: CASSPTGANQPQHF
D: .; size: few; V: TRBV29-1; J: TRBJ1-1; DNA: TGCAGCGTGGAAAAGGCGGCAGGTTATCAGGGAGCTTTCTTT; CDR3: CSVEKAAGYQGAFF
D: .; size: .; V: TRBV7-2; J: TRBJ2-3; DNA: TGTGCCAGCAGCTCCGATCGGGGAGATACGCAGTATTTT; CDR3: CASSSDRGDTQYF
D: .; size: .; V: TRBV3-1; J: TRBJ2-1; DNA: TGTGCCAGCAGCCAAGAGCTGGGGAGAGGGCTATACAATGAGCAGTTCTTC; CDR3: CASSQELGRGLYNEQFF
D: .; size: few; V: TRBV7-9; J: TRBJ2-7; DNA: TGTGCCAGTTCGGTAGCGGAGACCTACGAGCAGTACTTC; CDR3: CASSVAETYEQYF
D: .; size: .; V: TRBV7-9; J: TRBJ2-7; DNA: TGTGCCAGCAGCTGGCAAACCCAGGAAGGCTACGAGCAGTACTTC; CDR3: CASSWQTQEGYEQYF